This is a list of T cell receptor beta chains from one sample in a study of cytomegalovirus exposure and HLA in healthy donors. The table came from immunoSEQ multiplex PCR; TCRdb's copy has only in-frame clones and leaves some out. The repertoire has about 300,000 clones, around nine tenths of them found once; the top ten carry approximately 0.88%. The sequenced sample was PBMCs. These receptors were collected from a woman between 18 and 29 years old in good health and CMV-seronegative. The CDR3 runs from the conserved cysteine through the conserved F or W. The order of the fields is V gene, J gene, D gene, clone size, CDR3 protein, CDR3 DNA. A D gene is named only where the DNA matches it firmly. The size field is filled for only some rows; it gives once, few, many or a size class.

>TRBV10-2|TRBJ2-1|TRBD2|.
CASSDSPSTSGRAFGNEQFF
TGCGCCAGCAGTGATTCTCCCTCTACTAGCGGGAGGGCCTTTGGGAATGAGCAGTTCTTC
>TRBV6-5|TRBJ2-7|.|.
CASSYLAGRAYEQYF
TGTGCCAGCAGTTATCTGGCAGGGCGCGCCTACGAGCAGTACTTC
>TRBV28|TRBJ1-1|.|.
CASSFFGVWGAEAFF
TGTGCCAGCAGTTTTTTCGGTGTTTGGGGCGCTGAAGCTTTCTTT
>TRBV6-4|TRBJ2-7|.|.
CASSYSAGESYEQYF
TGTGCCAGCAGTTACTCGGCAGGGGAGTCCTACGAGCAGTACTTC
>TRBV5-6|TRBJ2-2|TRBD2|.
CASSFIGLAGDGTGELFF
TGTGCCAGCAGCTTTATAGGACTAGCGGGGGACGGCACCGGGGAGCTGTTTTTT
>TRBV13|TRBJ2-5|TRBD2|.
CASTNGASGSQYF
TGTGCCAGCACTAATGGCGCTAGCGGGTCCCAGTACTTC
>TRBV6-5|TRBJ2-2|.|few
CASTHGGPGELFF
TGTGCCAGCACCCACGGGGGGCCCGGGGAGCTGTTTTTT
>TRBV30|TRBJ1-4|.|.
CAWLTTGTHGEKLFF
TGTGCCTGGTTAACCACGGGAACCCATGGGGAAAAACTGTTTTTT
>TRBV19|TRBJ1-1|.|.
CASSQTGQNTEAFF
TGTGCCAGTAGCCAAACGGGACAGAACACTGAAGCTTTCTTT
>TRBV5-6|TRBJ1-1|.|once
CASGGGAETEAFF
TGTGCCAGCGGGGGGGGCGCGGAAACTGAAGCTTTCTTT
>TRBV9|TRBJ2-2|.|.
CASSVTPDTGELFF
TGTGCCAGCAGCGTCACCCCGGACACCGGGGAGCTGTTTTTT
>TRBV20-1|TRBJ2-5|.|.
CSARREETQYF
TGCAGTGCTAGACGCGAGGAGACCCAGTACTTC
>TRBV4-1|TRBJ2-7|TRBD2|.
CASSQALAGGIYEQYF
TGCGCCAGCAGCCAAGCCCTAGCGGGAGGGATCTACGAGCAGTACTTC
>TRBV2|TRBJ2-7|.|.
CASRVGNPREQYF
TGTGCCAGCAGGGTCGGGAACCCTAGGGAGCAGTACTTC
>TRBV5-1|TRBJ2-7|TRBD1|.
CASSLPGTGSYEQYF
TGCGCCAGCAGCCTGCCCGGGACAGGATCCTACGAGCAGTACTTC
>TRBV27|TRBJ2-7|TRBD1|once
CASTQGALGSYEQYF
TGTGCCAGCACGCAGGGGGCTTTGGGATCCTACGAGCAGTACTTC
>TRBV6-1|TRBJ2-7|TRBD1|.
CASTPRQGYEQYF
TGTGCCAGCACCCCTAGACAGGGCTACGAGCAGTACTTC
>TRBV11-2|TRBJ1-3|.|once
CASSRGEGVPPAGNTIYF
TGTGCCAGCAGCCGAGGGGAGGGGGTCCCGCCCGCTGGAAACACCATATATTTT
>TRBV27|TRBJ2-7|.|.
CASSLAGPPYEQYF
TGTGCCAGCAGTTTAGCGGGTCCCCCGTACGAGCAGTACTTC
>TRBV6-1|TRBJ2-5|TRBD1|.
CASSAGQGIGETQYF
TGTGCCAGCAGTGCAGGACAGGGCATTGGTGAGACCCAGTACTTC
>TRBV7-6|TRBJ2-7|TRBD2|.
CASNPGTSGAYEQYF
TGTGCCAGCAACCCAGGGACTAGCGGGGCCTACGAGCAGTACTTC
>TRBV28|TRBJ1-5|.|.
CASSFPRAGHQPQHF
TGTGCCAGCAGTTTCCCCAGGGCCGGTCATCAGCCCCAGCATTTT
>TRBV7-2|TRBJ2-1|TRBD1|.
CASSLQDRGRDEQFF
TGTGCCAGCAGCTTACAGGACAGGGGGCGGGATGAGCAGTTCTTC
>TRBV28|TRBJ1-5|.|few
CASNEGWQPQHF
TGTGCCAGCAATGAGGGCTGGCAGCCCCAGCATTTT
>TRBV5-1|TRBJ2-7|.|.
CASCPAGSYEQYF
TGCGCCAGCTGCCCGGCGGGCTCCTACGAGCAGTACTTC
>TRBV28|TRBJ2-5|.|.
CASAGEQETQYF
TGTGCCAGCGCTGGAGAGCAAGAGACCCAGTACTTC
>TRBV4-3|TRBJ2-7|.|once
CASSQDIRGLSYEQYF
TGCGCCAGCAGCCAAGATATTAGGGGATTATCCTACGAGCAGTACTTC
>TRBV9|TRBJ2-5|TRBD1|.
CASSPGGETQYF
TGTGCCAGCTCGCCAGGGGGCGAGACCCAGTACTTC
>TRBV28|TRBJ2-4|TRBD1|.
CASSWDRGPWIQYF
TGTGCCAGCAGTTGGGACAGGGGGCCATGGATTCAGTACTTC
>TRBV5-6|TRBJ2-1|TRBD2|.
CASSLSGVNNEQFF
TGTGCCAGCAGCCTTAGCGGGGTGAACAATGAGCAGTTCTTC
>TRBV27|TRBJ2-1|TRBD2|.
CASTVYGREGEQFF
TGTGCCAGCACAGTTTACGGCAGGGAGGGTGAGCAGTTCTTC
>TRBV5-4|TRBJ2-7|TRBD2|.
CASSLGTSVHEQYF
TGTGCCAGCAGCCTCGGGACTAGCGTCCACGAGCAGTACTTC
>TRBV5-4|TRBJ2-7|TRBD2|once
CASSTRGGRGYEQYF
TGTGCCAGCAGTACCCGGGGGGGCCGTGGGTACGAGCAGTACTTC
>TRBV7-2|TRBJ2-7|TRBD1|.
CASSSRQGNEQYF
TGTGCCAGCAGCTCTAGACAGGGGAACGAGCAGTACTTC
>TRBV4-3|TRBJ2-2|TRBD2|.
CASSLRFPSGRGTGELFF
TGCGCCAGCAGCCTCAGATTCCCAAGCGGGAGGGGCACCGGGGAGCTGTTTTTT
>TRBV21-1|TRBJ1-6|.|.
CASPTGLNSPLHF
TGTGCCAGTCCTACGGGTCTGAATTCACCCCTCCACTTT
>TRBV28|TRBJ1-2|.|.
CASSPNRVNYGYTF
TGTGCCAGCAGTCCAAACAGGGTGAACTATGGCTACACCTTC
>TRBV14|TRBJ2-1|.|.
CASSASAPLAGAYNEQFF
TGTGCCAGCAGCGCAAGTGCCCCCCTCGCGGGGGCATACAATGAGCAGTTCTTC
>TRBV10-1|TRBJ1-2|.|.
CASSQDKNYGYTF
TGCGCCAGCAGCCAAGACAAAAACTATGGCTACACCTTC
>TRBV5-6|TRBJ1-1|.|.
CASSLVTDYIRMNTEAFF
TGTGCCAGCAGCTTGGTGACTGATTATATTCGTATGAACACTGAAGCTTTCTTT
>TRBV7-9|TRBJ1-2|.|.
CASSLDEGIYGYTF
TGTGCCAGCAGCTTAGATGAGGGAATCTATGGCTACACCTTC
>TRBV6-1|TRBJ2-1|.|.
CASSAMVPSSYNEQFF
TGTGCCAGCAGTGCTATGGTCCCGAGCTCCTACAATGAGCAGTTCTTC
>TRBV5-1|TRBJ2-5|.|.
CASSDDGETQYF
TGCGCCAGCAGCGACGACGGGGAGACCCAGTACTTC
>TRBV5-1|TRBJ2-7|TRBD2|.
CAVAGAHYEQYF
TGCGCCGTAGCGGGAGCCCACTACGAGCAGTACTTC
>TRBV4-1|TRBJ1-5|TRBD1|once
CASSQDRARGLGNQPQHF
TGCGCCAGCAGCCAAGATCGGGCCAGGGGGCTGGGCAATCAGCCCCAGCATTTT
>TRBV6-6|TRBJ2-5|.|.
CASLYLETQYF
TGTGCCAGCCTCTATTTAGAGACCCAGTACTTC
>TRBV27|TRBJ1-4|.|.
CASSLDAGLELFF
TGTGCCAGCAGTTTAGACGCAGGTCTTGAACTGTTTTTT
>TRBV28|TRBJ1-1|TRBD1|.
CASGDRGPYWTEAFF
TGTGCCAGCGGGGACAGGGGGCCCTATTGGACTGAAGCTTTCTTT
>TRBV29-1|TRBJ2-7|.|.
CSVLQNYEQYF
TGCAGCGTTTTACAGAATTACGAGCAGTACTTC
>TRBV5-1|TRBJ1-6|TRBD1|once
CASSSGQGDNSPLHF
TGCGCCAGCAGTTCGGGACAGGGGGATAATTCACCCCTCCACTTT
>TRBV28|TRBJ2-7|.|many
CASWRDGAYEQYF
TGTGCCAGCTGGCGGGACGGAGCCTACGAGCAGTACTTC
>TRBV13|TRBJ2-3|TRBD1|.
CASSFYPDRGRADTQYF
TGTGCCAGCAGCTTCTACCCGGACAGGGGGCGGGCAGATACGCAGTATTTT
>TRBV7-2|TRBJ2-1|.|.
CASSFRDNSYNEQFF
TGTGCCAGCAGCTTCCGGGACAACTCCTACAATGAGCAGTTCTTC
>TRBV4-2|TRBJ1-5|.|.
CASSQDTSAPPQPQHF
TGTGCCAGCAGCCAAGATACAAGCGCACCCCCTCAGCCCCAGCATTTT
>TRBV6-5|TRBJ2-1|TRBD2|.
CASSFRLAGGWEQFF
TGTGCCAGCAGTTTCCGACTAGCGGGAGGATGGGAGCAGTTCTTC